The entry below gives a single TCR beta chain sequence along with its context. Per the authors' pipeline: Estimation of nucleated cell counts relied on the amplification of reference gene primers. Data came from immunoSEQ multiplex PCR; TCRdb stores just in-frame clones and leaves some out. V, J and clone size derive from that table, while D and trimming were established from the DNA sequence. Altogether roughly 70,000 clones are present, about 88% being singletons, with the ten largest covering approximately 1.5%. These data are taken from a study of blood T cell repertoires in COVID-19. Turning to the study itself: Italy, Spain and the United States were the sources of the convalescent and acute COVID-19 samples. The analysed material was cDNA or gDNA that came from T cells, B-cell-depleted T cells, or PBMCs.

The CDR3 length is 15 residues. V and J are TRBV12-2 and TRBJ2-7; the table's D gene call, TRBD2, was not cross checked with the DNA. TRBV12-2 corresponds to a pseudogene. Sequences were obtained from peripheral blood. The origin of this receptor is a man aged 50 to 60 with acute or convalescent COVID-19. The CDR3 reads CASRTQREGTYEQYF. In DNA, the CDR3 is TGTGCAAGTCGCACCCAGCGGGAGGGTACCTACGAGCAGTACTTC.